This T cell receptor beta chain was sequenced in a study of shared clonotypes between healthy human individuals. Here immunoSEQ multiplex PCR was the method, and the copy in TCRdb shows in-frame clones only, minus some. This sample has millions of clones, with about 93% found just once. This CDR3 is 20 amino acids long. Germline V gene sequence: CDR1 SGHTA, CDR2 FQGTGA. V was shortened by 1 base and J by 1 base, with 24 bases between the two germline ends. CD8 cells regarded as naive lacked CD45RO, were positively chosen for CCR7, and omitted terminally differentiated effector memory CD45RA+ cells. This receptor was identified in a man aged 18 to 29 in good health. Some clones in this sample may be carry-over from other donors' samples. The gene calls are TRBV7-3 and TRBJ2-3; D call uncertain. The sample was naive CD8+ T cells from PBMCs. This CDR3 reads CASSLSSTDLTYRGTDTQYF. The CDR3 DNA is TGTGCCAGCAGCTTAAGTTCCACAGACTTGACCTATCGCGGCACAGATACGCAGTATTTT.